The source of this T cell receptor (beta chain) is a study of memory CD4+ T cells and cytomegalovirus serostatus (dated by TCRdb to between 2018 and 2021). General notes on the study: The cohort included approximately 35 healthy adults from Belgium, of whom 9 were CMV seropositive and 24 were CMV seronegative. To replicate a published TCR-based CMV serostatus classifier, the study sequenced CD4+ memory TCRbeta repertoires from a Belgian cohort whose cytomegalovirus serostatus was known. What the research found in general, with its limitations: Only CD4+CD45RO+ memory cells were sequenced, in contrast to the original study, which included naive and memory CD4+ and CD8+ populations. The original-framework classifier achieved a median bootstrapped AUC of approximately 0.95 with a 95% CI of 0.76-1.00 on the Belgian cohort. The results were interpreted as suggesting that the CMV-associated TCR signature is mostly present in the CD4+ memory repertoire. For CMV serostatus prediction, a median bootstrapped AUC of 0.95 was reached with the original framework, and a median bootstrapped AUC of approximately 0.89 was reached with a US-trained random forest. Of roughly 170 previously reported CMV-associated TCRbeta sequences, around 70 appeared in the CD4+ memory repertoires, each in one to five individuals.

The Quick-DNA Microprep Kit was used to extract genomic DNA from the sorted cells. Amplification of TCRbeta DNA was done with the immunoSEQ hsTCRbeta kit, following the protocol from the manufacturer. TCRbeta libraries were sequenced on an Illumina MiSeq instrument. Turning to the authors' computational methods: Removing out-of-frame sequences left a few million distinct TCRbeta sequences, an average of about 67,000 per individual. Each individual was scored using the number of 164 previously reported CMV-associated TCRbeta sequences that the individual carried and the total number of productive distinct TCRbeta sequences. A beta-binomial model was reimplemented in Python, and random forests from scikit-learn, run with default parameters, were trained on data from the US cohort. On the Belgian cohort, classifier performance was reported as the median AUC, along with percentile confidence intervals, across 10,000 bootstrap iterations. This is the immuneACCESS table as TCRdb keeps it, with only in-frame sequences that have V and J called. A part of the clones is gone; compared with another copy, unresolved V genes explain less than half, and the rest is unexplained. V, J and clone size are taken as reported in that table, and D and trimming were inferred from the DNA itself. The sample data list approximately 63,000 clones, and less than 85% of these were observed just once. The top ten constitute around 0.51% of the sample.

A FACSAria II was used to sort memory CD4+ T cells, defined as single viable CD3+CD4+CD8-CD45RO+ cells. CMV serostatus was assessed using a Roche Elecsys assay, by which serum IgG against CMV pp150, pp28, p38 and p52 was detected. After thawing, total CD4+ T cells were enriched by positive selection with CD4 magnetic microbeads. Samples originated from another study that specifically interrogated the CD4+ T cell memory repertoire. Peripheral blood mononuclear cells were isolated and cryopreserved according to standard operating procedures, and serum was stored at -80 degrees C. CD3-PerCP (BW264/56), CD4-APC (RPA-T4), CD45RO-PE (UCHT1) and CD8-Pacific Orange (3B5) antibodies were used for staining, and non-viable cells were excluded with Sytox blue. Germline trimming amounts to 0 bases on V and 8 bases on J, with 12 as the count of junction bases outside the gene matches. The CDR3 has 16 amino acids, counting the end cysteine and phenylalanine. Only the CDR3 region is kept as DNA, spanning 48 bases read in frame from base 1. Via the germline V gene, CDR1 is MGHRA and CDR2 YSYEKL.

With respect to this clone: Its antigen is currently not known. No per-base quality is available; no much larger clone lies one base away.

The V and J segments used are TRBV4-1 and TRBJ1-2; 7 bases in the junction line up with TRBD1. The TCR comes from an adult in good health and CMV-seronegative. Some clones in this sample may be carry-over from other donors' samples. The sequenced sample consisted of memory CD4+ T cells from blood. DNA sequence: TGCGCCAGCAGCCAAGATGGGACAGCCGTCCCGCGGGGCTACACCTTC. Its amino acids are CASSQDGTAVPRGYTF.